This T cell receptor beta chain came from a study of blood T cell repertoires in COVID-19 (dated by TCRdb to about 2020). In the study overall: Samples covering the acute and convalescent phases of COVID-19 were provided by collaborators in the United States, Italy and Spain. The prospective study material was composed of cDNA or gDNA derived from T cells, B-cell-depleted T cells, or PBMCs. Deeply sampled blood TCRbeta repertoires from subjects exposed to, actively infected with, or recovered from COVID-19 were included in the dataset. A freely available public database, intended as a resource for researchers studying the immune response to SARS-CoV-2, is where the repertoires were released. The samples were drawn from the first 160 participants of the ongoing ImmuneRACE study and from 1,254 subjects provided by 6 global collaborators. A de-identified subject ID, COVID-19 status, age in years and sex were almost always included in the sample metadata. Where available, HLA class I and class II types were taken from metadata supplied by the sample provider and were not determined by assay-based typing.

Each collaborating institution followed its own protocols to collect whole blood in K2EDTA tubes. For TCRbeta analysis, collaborators shipped samples as frozen whole blood, isolated PBMCs, or DNA extracted from either of those sample types. The CDR3 spans 15 residues, from the cysteine through the phenylalanine. The DNA shown is the 45-base CDR3, in frame from base 1. CDR1 and CDR2 are read off the germline V gene as KGHDR and SFDVKD. The germline V and J ends show losses of 1 base and 5 bases respectively, and no gene match explains 5 bases of the junction. Broad study findings and their caveats: How much clinical and demographic metadata was included differed by source and by participant, and the metadata was provided uncurated.

For this clone: The antigen this receptor binds is unknown. No base qualities exist here, and no much larger clone lies one base off it.

The immunoSEQ Assay, a bias-controlled multiplex PCR, was used to amplify TCRbeta CDR3 regions from genomic DNA. The source study handled its data this way. The number of nucleated cells in each sample was estimated by amplification of reference gene primers within the assay. To quantify the absolute abundance of each unique TCRbeta CDR3 rearrangement, sequence reads were collapsed and filtered. For each sample, productive Simpson clonality was calculated by taking the square root of Simpson's diversity index across productive rearrangements. Entries here come from immuneACCESS through TCRdb and include only in-frame sequences with V and J called. Some clones fail to appear in such tables; in the studies checked, an unresolved V gene covers under half of the shortfall, and the cause of the remainder is unknown. V, J and clone size derive from that table, while D and trimming were established from the DNA sequence. This sample has roughly 100,000 clones in its table, and about 90% of those were observed once. The top ten clonotypes cover 6.2% of the sample.

The sequencing input was peripheral blood. The receptor's source is a human donor in a cohort sampled during active COVID-19. The rearrangement combines TRBV24-1 with TRBJ2-7, and 9 bases in between align with TRBD1. The nucleotide sequence reads as follows: TGTGCCACCAGTGATTTAGGGACAGGGATCCACGAGCAGTACTTC. Its coded protein is CATSDLGTGIHEQYF.